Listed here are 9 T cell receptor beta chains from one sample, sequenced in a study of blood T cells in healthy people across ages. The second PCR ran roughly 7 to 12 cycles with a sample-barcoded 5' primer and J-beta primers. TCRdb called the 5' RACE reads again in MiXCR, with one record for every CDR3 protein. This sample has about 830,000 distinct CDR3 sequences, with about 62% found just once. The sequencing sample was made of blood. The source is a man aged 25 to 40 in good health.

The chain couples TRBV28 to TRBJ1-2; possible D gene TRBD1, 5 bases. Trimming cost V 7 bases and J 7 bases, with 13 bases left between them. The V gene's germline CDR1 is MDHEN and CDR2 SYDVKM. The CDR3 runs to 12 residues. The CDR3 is CASKMAGFGYTF. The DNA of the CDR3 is TGTGCCAGCAAAATGGCAGGGTTTGGCTACACCTTC.

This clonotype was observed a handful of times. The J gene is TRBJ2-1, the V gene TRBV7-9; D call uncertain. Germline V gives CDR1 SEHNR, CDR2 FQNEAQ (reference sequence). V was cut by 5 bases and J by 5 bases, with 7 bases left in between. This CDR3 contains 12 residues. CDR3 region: CASSPNNNEQFF. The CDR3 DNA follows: TGTGCCAGCAGCCCCAATAACAATGAGCAGTTCTTC.

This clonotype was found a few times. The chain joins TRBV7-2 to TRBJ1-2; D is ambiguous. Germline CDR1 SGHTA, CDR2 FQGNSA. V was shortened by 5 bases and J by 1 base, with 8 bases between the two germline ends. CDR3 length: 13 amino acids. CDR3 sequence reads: CASSQVGNYGYTF. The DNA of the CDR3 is TGTGCCAGCAGCCAAGTTGGTAACTATGGCTACACCTTC.

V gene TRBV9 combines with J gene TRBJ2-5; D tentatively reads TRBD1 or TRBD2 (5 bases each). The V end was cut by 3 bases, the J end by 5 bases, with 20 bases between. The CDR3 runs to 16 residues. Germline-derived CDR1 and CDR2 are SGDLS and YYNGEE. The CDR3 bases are TGTGCCAGCAGCGCTCGACAGCCGGACTTCGGGGAGACCCAGTACTTC. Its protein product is CASSARQPDFGETQYF.

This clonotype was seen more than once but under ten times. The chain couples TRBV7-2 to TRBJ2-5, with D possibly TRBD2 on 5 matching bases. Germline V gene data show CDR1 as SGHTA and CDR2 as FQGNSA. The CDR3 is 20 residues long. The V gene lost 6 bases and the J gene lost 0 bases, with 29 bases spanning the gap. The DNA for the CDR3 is TGTGCCAGCAGGTTTACGGAACGGCTAACTTACATCGGGAACCAAGAGACCCAGTACTTC. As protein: CASRFTERLTYIGNQETQYF. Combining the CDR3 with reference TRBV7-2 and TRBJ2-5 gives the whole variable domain GAGVSQSPSNKVTEKGKDVELRCDPISGHTALYWYRQSLGQGLEFLIYFQGNSAPDKSGLPSDRFSAERTGGSVSTLTIQRTQQEDSAVYLCASRFTERLTYIGNQETQYFGPGTRLLVL.

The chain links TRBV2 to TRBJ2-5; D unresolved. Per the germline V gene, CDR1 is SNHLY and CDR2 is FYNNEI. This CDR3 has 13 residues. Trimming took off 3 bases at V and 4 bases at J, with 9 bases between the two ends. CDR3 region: CASSDGWGETQYF. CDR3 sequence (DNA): TGTGCCAGCAGTGATGGGTGGGGAGAGACCCAGTACTTC.

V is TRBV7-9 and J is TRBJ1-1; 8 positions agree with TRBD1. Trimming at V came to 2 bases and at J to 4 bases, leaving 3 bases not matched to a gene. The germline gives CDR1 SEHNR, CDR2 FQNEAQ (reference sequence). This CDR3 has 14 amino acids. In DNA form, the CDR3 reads TGTGCCAGCAGCTTACAGGGGGCGAGCACTGAAGCTTTCTTT. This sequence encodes CASSLQGASTEAFF.

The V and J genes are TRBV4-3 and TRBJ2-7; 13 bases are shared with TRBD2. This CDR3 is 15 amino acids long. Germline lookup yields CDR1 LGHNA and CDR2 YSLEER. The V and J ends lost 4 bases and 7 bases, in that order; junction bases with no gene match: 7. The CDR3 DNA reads TGCGCCAGCAGCCGAGATGGACTAGCGGGAGAAGAGCAGTACTTC. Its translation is CASSRDGLAGEEQYF.

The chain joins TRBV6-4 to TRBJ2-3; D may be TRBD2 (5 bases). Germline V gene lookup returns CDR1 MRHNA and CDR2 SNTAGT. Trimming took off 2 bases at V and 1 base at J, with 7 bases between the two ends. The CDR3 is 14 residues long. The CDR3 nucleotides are TGTGCCAGCAGTGACCAACTAGGCACAGATACGCAGTATTTT. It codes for CASSDQLGTDTQYF.